The clone carrying this T cell receptor (beta chain) was observed many times. What it binds is not known. This entry belongs to a study of early T cells in non-severe SARS-CoV-2 infection. As for the study in general: Sequencing of bulk RNA from unsorted whole blood was done, without chain pairing. Study-level points and caveats: Matching with VDJdb favored anti-spike CD8 responses (missing private and CD4 specificities).

The library protocol tagged individual cDNA molecules with unique molecular identifiers. TCRdb re-called the 5' RACE reads through MiXCR, storing one row per CDR3 protein. The data show approximately 70,000 distinct CDR3 sequences, with approximately 12% seen just once and roughly 1.3% held by the top ten. Germline CDR1 and CDR2: LNHNV and YYDKDF (reference sequence). This CDR3 region has 18 residues. J was trimmed by 7 bases and V by 0 bases; bases with no gene match: 16. The receptor comes from an adult who was a healthcare worker with PCR-confirmed SARS-CoV-2 infection or an uninfected control (not recorded which). The rearrangement links TRBV15 to TRBJ2-7; the match to TRBD1 covers 9 bases. Input material: whole blood. The chain's CDR3 is CATSREPAGTGSPWEQYF. In DNA form, the CDR3 reads TGTGCCACCAGCAGAGAACCCGCCGGGACAGGGTCTCCTTGGGAGCAGTACTTC.